What follows are 31 T cell receptor beta chains derived from one specimen sequenced in a study of T cell repertoires in cytomegalovirus infection. TCRdb itself ran the reads through MiXCR, one entry per CDR3 protein. The sample holds around 740,000 distinct CDR3 sequences; 35% to 45% are singletons and the top ten take around 2.8%. The sequenced sample consisted of PBMCs. These receptors originate from a human donor in good health (CMV status not recorded). Some clones in this sample may be carry-over from other donors' samples.

This chain links TRBV4-1 with TRBJ1-2; tentatively, D is TRBD1 (5 bases). The CDR3 length is 14 residues. V lost 2 bases and J 6 bases, leaving 13 bases between the germline ends. Germline V CDR1 and CDR2: MGHRA, YSYEKL. The CDR3 protein is CASSQPQGGDGYTF. The CDR3 coding sequence is TGCGCCAGCAGCCAACCCCAGGGAGGGGATGGCTACACCTTC.

This clonotype was found many times. This chain links TRBV2 with TRBJ1-1; unclear D gene. CDR1 is SNHLY, CDR2 FYNNEI, per germline. V lost 3 bases and J 0 bases, leaving 5 bases between the germline ends. The CDR3 contains 13 residues. The CDR3 region is CASSDGVNTEAFF. The DNA for the CDR3 is TGTGCCAGCAGTGACGGAGTGAACACTGAAGCTTTCTTT.

There are a few counts of this clonotype. V usage is TRBV2 and J usage is TRBJ1-5; no definite D call. This CDR3 region has 12 residues. With 7 bases removed from V and 6 bases from J, the gap between germline ends came to 10 bases. Germline CDR1 and CDR2: SNHLY and FYNNEI. The chain's CDR3 is CASMADSQPQHF. In DNA, the CDR3 is TGTGCCAGCATGGCGGATAGTCAGCCCCAGCATTTT. Variable domain in full (rest from reference TRBV2 and TRBJ1-5): EPEVTQTPSHQVTQMGQEVILRCVPISNHLYFYWYRQILGQKVEFLVSFYNNEISEKSEIFDDQFSVERPDGSNFTLKIRSTKLEDSAMYFCASMADSQPQHFGDGTRLSIL.

This clonotype has ten or more counts. V and J are TRBV7-8 and TRBJ2-7; 7 bases align to TRBD2. There are 16 residues in the CDR3. Per the germline V gene, CDR1 is SGHVS and CDR2 is FQNEAQ. With V trimmed by 5 bases and J by 2 bases, 12 bases remained unmatched. The CDR3: CASSGPGSGTPYEQYF. The DNA for the CDR3 is TGTGCCAGCAGCGGACCGGGGAGCGGGACCCCCTACGAGCAGTACTTC.

Here the CDR3 reads CASSFFQGLWAEAFF. CDR3 in DNA: TGTGCCAGCAGCTTCTTCCAGGGGCTTTGGGCTGAAGCTTTCTTT. This chain connects TRBV5-6 to TRBJ1-1, with D tentatively TRBD1 (6 bases). V shed 2 bases and J shed 6 bases, with 17 bases lying between them. In germline, CDR1 is SGHDT, CDR2 YYEEEE. The CDR3 has 15 amino acids.

The V gene is TRBV27, the J gene TRBJ1-1; D is ambiguous. Germline V gene data show CDR1 as MNHEY and CDR2 as SMNVEV (reference sequence). Trimming took off 9 bases at V and 4 bases at J, with 15 bases between the two ends. CDR3 length equals 13 residues. The CDR3 spells CASFEFPGTEAFF. Written as DNA, the CDR3 is TGTGCCAGTTTCGAGTTCCCGGGCACTGAAGCTTTCTTT.

The chain couples TRBV20-1 to TRBJ2-1, with 10 bases aligning to TRBD2. The germline V gene encodes CDR1 DFQATT and CDR2 SNEGSKA (reference sequence). V shed 6 bases and J 6 bases; nucleotides not matched to a gene: 11. The CDR3 is 15 residues long. The CDR3 DNA follows: TGCAGTGCCCAATTCCTAGCGGGAGTACTCAATGAGCAGTTCTTC. Translated, it gives CSAQFLAGVLNEQFF.

This clonotype has ten or more counts. The gene calls are TRBV7-2 and TRBJ2-5; maybe TRBD2 (6 bases). The CDR3 sequence is 15 residues long. Trimming removed 2 bases at V and 1 base at J, with 11 bases between. Germline CDR1 is SGHTA and CDR2 is FQGNSA. CDR3 DNA sequence: TGTGCCAGCAGCTTATATTCCGGGGGCCAAGAGACCCAGTACTTC. Translating it yields CASSLYSGGQETQYF.

This clonotype was seen at least ten times. This sequence joins TRBV12-3 or TRBV12-4 and TRBJ2-7; D might be TRBD1 (7 bases). The ends were cut back, 5 bases at V and 0 bases at J, with 14 bases in the middle. The CDR3 is 15 residues long. This chain's CDR3 is CASSKRRDSSYEQYF. CDR3 nucleotide sequence: TGTGCCAGCAGTAAACGGCGGGACAGCTCCTACGAGCAGTACTTC.

The chain carries TRBV10-1 and TRBJ2-1, with 8 bases aligning to TRBD2. Trimming removed 6 bases from V and 7 bases from J; junction bases left unmatched: 8. Germline loops: CDR1 WNHNN, CDR2 SYGVQD (reference sequence). This CDR3 contains 14 residues. The CDR3: CASRAGGAGNEQFF. The CDR3 region has the DNA TGCGCCAGCAGGGCCGGGGGGGCCGGGAATGAGCAGTTCTTC.

The genes are TRBV11-2 and TRBJ2-1, with TRBD2 identical over 9 bases. Germline V lookup: CDR1 SGHAT, CDR2 FQNNGV. Trimming took 3 bases from V and 6 from J; bases not matched to a gene: 3. The CDR3 totals 14 residues. The CDR3 region has the DNA TGTGCCAGCAGCTTTAGCGGGAGCAGCAATGAGCAGTTCTTC. It is translated as CASSFSGSSNEQFF. The entire variable domain, with the rest obtained from reference TRBV11-2 and TRBJ2-1, is as follows: EAGVAQSPRYKIIEKRQSVAFWCNPISGHATLYWYQQILGQGPKLLIQFQNNGVVDDSQLPKDRFSAERLKGVDSTLKIQPAKLEDSAVYLCASSFSGSSNEQFFGPGTRLTVL.

There are a few counts of this clonotype. The rearrangement uses TRBV12-3 or TRBV12-4 and TRBJ2-3; perhaps TRBD2 as D (6 bases). There are 13 residues in the CDR3. With 5 bases removed from V and 7 bases from J, the gap between germline ends came to 13 bases. In nucleotides, the CDR3 is TGTGCCAGCAGTGTACCGGGACTTTATACGCAGTATTTT. This translates into CASSVPGLYTQYF.

This clonotype has at least ten counts. The chain recombines TRBV11-2 with TRBJ1-4, with 9 bases aligning to TRBD1. V lost 5 bases and J lost 3; bases outside the gene matches: 4. In germline, CDR1 is SGHAT, CDR2 FQNNGV. This CDR3 contains 15 residues. The CDR3 nucleotides are TGTGCCAGCAGCCCGACAGGGGGTCCTAATGAAAAACTGTTTTTT. Protein product: CASSPTGGPNEKLFF.

The chain joins TRBV27 to TRBJ2-3; D may match TRBD1 or TRBD2 (7 bases each). V lost 4 bases to trimming and J lost 3 bases, with 14 bases between them. CDR1 MNHEY and CDR2 SMNVEV come from the germline V gene (reference sequence). This CDR3 has 15 residues. The DNA of the CDR3 is TGTGCCAGCAGTTCAGGGGGGGAAGGGACAGATACGCAGTATTTT. It encodes CASSSGGEGTDTQYF.

This clonotype turned up a few times. The rearrangement links TRBV19 to TRBJ1-4; D is unresolved. The CDR3 extends over 14 amino acids. Trimming shortened V by 5 bases and J by 5 bases, and 12 bases separated the two germline ends. Germline loops: CDR1 LNHDA, CDR2 SQIVND (reference sequence). In nucleotides, the CDR3 is TGTGCCAGTAGTCCCGGCAGTGAGAATGAAAAACTGTTTTTT. Protein sequence: CASSPGSENEKLFF.

The V and J genes are TRBV20-1 and TRBJ2-4, with 10 bases fitting TRBD1. Germline V gives CDR1 DFQATT, CDR2 SNEGSKA (reference sequence). V dropped 5 bases and J dropped 2; count of bases not matched to a gene: 6. This CDR3 is 15 amino acids long. In nucleotides, the CDR3 is TGCAGTGCTCGACAGGGGGCGAGATCCAAAAACATTCAGTACTTC. It translates to CSARQGARSKNIQYF.

V gene TRBV11-1 combines with J gene TRBJ2-2; 7 nucleotides align to TRBD1. The CDR3 covers 15 residues. V trimming: 4 bases; J trimming: 3 bases; junction bases outside the gene matches: 5. Germline CDR1 SGHAT, CDR2 FQDESV (reference sequence). DNA of the CDR3: TGTGCCAGCAGCTGGGGACAGAGTGACACCGGGGAGCTGTTTTTT. It encodes CASSWGQSDTGELFF.

The CDR3: CASSLTGIWDNEQFF. CDR3 nucleotide sequence: TGCGCCAGCAGCTTAACGGGTATTTGGGACAATGAGCAGTTCTTC. This chain uses TRBV5-1 with TRBJ2-1; no clear D. The CDR3 runs to 15 residues. Germline CDR1 SGHRS, CDR2 YFSETQ. Trimming took off 2 bases at V and 5 bases at J, with 14 bases between the two ends.

This chain connects TRBV12-3 or TRBV12-4 to TRBJ2-6; 9 nucleotides match TRBD1. The CDR3 length is 18 residues. The junction had 10 bases not matched to a gene; V was cut back by 6 bases and J by 1 base. CDR3 DNA: TGTGCCAGCAGGGCTCCGGGACAGGGCATTTCTGGGGCCAACGTCCTGACTTTC. Residues: CASRAPGQGISGANVLTF.

As for this clonotype: Because it lacks the conserved phenylalanine or tryptophan at the end, this CDR3 is likely a read error. This chain joins TRBV20-1 and TRBJ2-7; D is possibly TRBD1 (5 bases). Trimming took 2 bases from V and 2 from J, leaving 13 bases between them. CDR3 length: 14 amino acids. The germline CDR1 and CDR2 sequences are DFQATT and SNEGSKA (reference sequence). CDR3 in amino acids: CSARPMTVAYEQYL. In nucleotides, the CDR3 is TGCAGTGCTAGACCCATGACAGTTGCCTACGAGCAGTACTTA.

The table lists this clonotype with many counts. DNA for the CDR3: TGTGCCAGTTCCCTAGCGGGAGGGCTACAAGAGACCCAGTACTTC. This translates into CASSLAGGLQETQYF. This chain connects TRBV19 to TRBJ2-5, with TRBD2 matching over 12 bases. This CDR3 region has 15 residues. CDR1 and CDR2 (germline): LNHDA, SQIVND (reference sequence). The trim removed 8 bases at V and 2 bases at J, leaving 6 bases unmatched.

The chain is built from TRBV27 and TRBJ2-5; 10 bases map to TRBD2. Germline CDR1 MNHEY, CDR2 SMNVEV (reference sequence). V gave up 5 bases and J gave up 5 bases; unmatched junction bases: 8. The CDR3 has 15 residues. CDR3 bases: TGTGCCAGCAGTCAGCGGGGGGGCGGTCCGGAGACCCAGTACTTC. It encodes CASSQRGGGPETQYF.

V is TRBV28 and J is TRBJ1-1; D is uncertain. Deletions cut 3 bases from V and 1 base from J, with 9 bases between. The CDR3 has 14 residues. Germline CDR1 and CDR2: MDHEN and SYDVKM. The chain's CDR3 is CASSFSTQNTEAFF. The DNA for the CDR3 is TGTGCCAGCAGTTTCAGTACTCAGAACACTGAAGCTTTCTTT. The complete variable domain, with remaining parts taken from reference TRBV28 and TRBJ1-1, reads DVKVTQSSRYLVKRTGEKVFLECVQDMDHENMFWYRQDPGLGLRLIYFSYDVKMKEKGDIPEGYSVSREKKERFSLILESASTNQTSMYLCASSFSTQNTEAFFGQGTRLTVV.

Notes on this clonotype: This may be a read error, as it is one base from a much larger clone. The chain employs TRBV7-8 and TRBJ2-2; TRBD1 is a possible D gene (5 bases). In germline, CDR1 is SGHVS, CDR2 FQNEAQ. The CDR3 consists of 15 residues. CDR3 sequence reads: CASSLFRVNTEELFF. The DNA for the CDR3 is TGTGCCAGCAGCTTATTCAGGGTTAACACCGAGGAGCTGTTTTTT.

This clonotype has a handful of counts. CDR3 DNA sequence: TGTGCCAGCAGCCAAGTGGGGGCCGGGGAGCTGTTTTTT. Amino acids: CASSQVGAGELFF. The chain combines TRBV4-2 with TRBJ2-2; D tentatively fits TRBD1 or TRBD2 (5 bases each). Germline CDR1 LGHNA, CDR2 YNFKEQ. The CDR3 length is 13 residues. V gave up 1 base and J gave up 6 bases, with 6 bases separating them.

Turning to this clonotype: One end of the junction varies from germline; a read error may be responsible. CDR3 protein: CASSLSGTGVSPLHF. CDR3 DNA: TGTGCCAGCAGCTTGAGTGGGACAGGGGTTTCACCCCTCCACTTT. J is TRBJ1-6 and V is TRBV5-3, with TRBD1 matching over 10 bases. TRBV5-3 is identified as an open reading frame with a role that is uncertain. The CDR3 runs 15 residues.

In nucleotides, the CDR3 is TGTGCCAGCAGGGCGTCAGGGGGCTCTGGAAACACCATATATTTT. Translating gives CASRASGGSGNTIYF. The chain joins TRBV28 to TRBJ1-3; the match to TRBD1 covers 7 bases. Germline CDR1 is MDHEN and CDR2 is SYDVKM. The CDR3 is 15 amino acids. V gave up 6 bases and J gave up 0 bases; unmatched junction bases: 5. The entire variable domain, with the rest obtained from reference TRBV28 and TRBJ1-3, is as follows: DVKVTQSSRYLVKRTGEKVFLECVQDMDHENMFWYRQDPGLGLRLIYFSYDVKMKEKGDIPEGYSVSREKKERFSLILESASTNQTSMYLCASRASGGSGNTIYFGEGSWLTVV.

This chain uses TRBV4-1 with TRBJ1-1; D not certain. The CDR3 is made up of 15 amino acids. V dropped 0 bases and J dropped 2 bases, with 10 bases sitting between them. Germline assignment: CDR1 MGHRA and CDR2 YSYEKL. Here the CDR3 DNA reads TGCGCCAGCAGCCAAGAGCGGGGAGTCAACACTGAAGCTTTCTTT. Amino acid sequence: CASSQERGVNTEAFF.

This clonotype is categorized as medium-sized. The chain is built from TRBV7-2 and TRBJ1-2, with 9 bases that match TRBD1. This CDR3 has 14 amino acids. Germline V gene sequence: CDR1 SGHTA, CDR2 FQGNSA. V shed 3 bases and J 5 bases; nucleotides not matched to a gene: 4. CDR3 region: CASSLRQGGYGYTF. The CDR3 DNA follows: TGTGCCAGCAGCTTGAGACAGGGGGGGTATGGCTACACCTTC.

This clonotype was found a few times. The chain couples TRBV19 to TRBJ1-5; 7 bases are shared with TRBD1. Germline loops: CDR1 LNHDA, CDR2 SQIVND (reference sequence). The CDR3 runs to 16 residues. V lost 5 bases, J lost 6 bases, and 13 bases stayed unmatched. CDR3 nucleotides: TGTGCCAGTAGTCCCCGGGAGACAGGGAACAGTCAGCCCCAGCATTTT. The encoded protein is CASSPRETGNSQPQHF. Using reference TRBV19 and TRBJ1-5 for the parts outside the CDR3, the full variable domain is DGGITQSPKYLFRKEGQNVTLSCEQNLNHDAMYWYRQDPGQGLRLIYYSQIVNDFQKGDIAEGYSVSREKKESFPLTVTSAQKNPTAFYLCASSPRETGNSQPQHFGDGTRLSIL.

The chain has TRBV7-3 and TRBJ2-3; 11 positions agree with TRBD2. The V and J ends lost 1 base and 1 base, in that order; junction bases with no gene match: 7. Germline values: CDR1 SGHTA, CDR2 FQGTGA. The CDR3 has 18 amino acids. The CDR3 loop is CASSLRGQLAGGTDTQYF. In DNA, the CDR3 is TGTGCCAGCAGCTTAAGGGGCCAACTAGCGGGGGGCACAGATACGCAGTATTTT.